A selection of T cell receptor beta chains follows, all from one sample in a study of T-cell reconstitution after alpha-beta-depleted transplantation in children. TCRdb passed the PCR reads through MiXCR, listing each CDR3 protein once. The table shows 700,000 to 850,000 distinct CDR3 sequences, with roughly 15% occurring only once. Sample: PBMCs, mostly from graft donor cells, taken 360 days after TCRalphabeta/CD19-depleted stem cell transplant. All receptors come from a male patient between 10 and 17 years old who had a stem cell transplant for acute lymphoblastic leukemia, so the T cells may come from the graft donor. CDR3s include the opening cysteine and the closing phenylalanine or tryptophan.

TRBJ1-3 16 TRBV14 CASSPSLRGFGNTIYF
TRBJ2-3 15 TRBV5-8 CASSSWGSSTDTQYF
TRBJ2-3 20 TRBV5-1 CASRTRRAGGPGWRTDTQYF
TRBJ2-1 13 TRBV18 CASSPVRTNEQFF
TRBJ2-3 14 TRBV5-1 CASSWRTATDTQYF
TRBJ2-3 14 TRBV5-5 CASSRQGFTDTQYF
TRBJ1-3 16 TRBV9 CASSGERQAFRRPIYF
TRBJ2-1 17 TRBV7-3 CASSPLGLAGSYNEQFF
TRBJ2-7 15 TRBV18 CASSLAGDNSYEQYF
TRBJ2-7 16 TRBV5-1 CASSVVSTGPPYEQYF
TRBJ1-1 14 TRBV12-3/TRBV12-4 CASAGQLMNTEAFF
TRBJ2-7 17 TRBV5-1 CASSNRGLLAPSYEQYF
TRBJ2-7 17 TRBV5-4 CASRRRAGTGERYEQYF
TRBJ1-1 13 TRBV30 CAWSVHGGTEAFF
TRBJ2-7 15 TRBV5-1 CASSLADGSSYEQYF
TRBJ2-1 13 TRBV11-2 CASTLTWGNEQFF
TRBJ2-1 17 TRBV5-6 CASSLMTSGTRPHEQFF
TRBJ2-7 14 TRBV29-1 CSVESGTGGYEQYF
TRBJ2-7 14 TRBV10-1 CASSRDRASHEQYF
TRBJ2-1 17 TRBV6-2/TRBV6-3 CASSYTASGSSYNEQFF
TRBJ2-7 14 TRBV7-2 CASTNWGGDYEQYF
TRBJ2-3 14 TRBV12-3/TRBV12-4 CASRPGTYTDTQYF
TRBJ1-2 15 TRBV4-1 CASSQDDGGFYGYTF
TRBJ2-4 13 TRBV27 CASRPRAKNIQYF
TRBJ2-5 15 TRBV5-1 CASSPPGRIQETQYF
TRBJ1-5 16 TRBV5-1 CASSQATFRVNQPQHF
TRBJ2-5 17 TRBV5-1 CASRSGLAGKFQETQYF
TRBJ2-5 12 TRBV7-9 CASSTIHETQYF
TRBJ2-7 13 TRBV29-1 CSVRTSGSYEQYF
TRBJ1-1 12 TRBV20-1 CSGETGRTEAFF
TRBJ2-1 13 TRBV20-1 CSARLLDYNEQFF